The 25 T cell receptor beta chains presented below share a single source sample, sequenced in a study of cytomegalovirus exposure and HLA in healthy donors. PCR primers comprised 60 Vbeta and 13 Jbeta primers. Clones were read by immunoSEQ multiplex PCR, and TCRdb kept only the in-frame ones, dropping some. This table has some 110,000 clones, approximately 58% appearing once. Source material: PBMCs. These receptor sequences come from a woman aged 25 to 39 in good health and CMV-seronegative.

This clone was detected a few times. The chain is built from TRBV6-6 and TRBJ2-7; 7 bases line up with TRBD1. Losses at the gene ends were 5 bases for V and 5 bases for J; bases not matched to a gene: 3. The CDR3 runs 12 residues. Germline CDR1 reads MNHNY; CDR2 reads SVGAGI (reference sequence). The CDR3 protein is CASSRQGHEQYF. As DNA, the CDR3 is TGTGCCAGCAGTAGACAGGGTCACGAGCAGTACTTC.

This clone was seen only once. The chain uses TRBV10-3 and TRBJ1-2; weak D call: TRBD1 (6 bases). The V gene lost 2 bases and the J gene lost 6 bases, with 13 bases spanning the gap. CDR3 length equals 14 residues. Germline CDR1 reads ENHRY; CDR2 reads SYGVKD. The CDR3 region is CAISELQGLNGYTF. CDR3 DNA sequence: TGTGCCATCAGTGAGCTACAGGGTTTGAATGGCTACACCTTC.

The rearrangement uses TRBV7-9 and TRBJ2-1; 13 bases are a match to TRBD2. CDR3 length equals 19 residues. V shed 7 bases and J 7 bases; nucleotides not matched to a gene: 19. The germline CDR1 and CDR2 sequences are SEHNR and FQNEAQ (reference sequence). In DNA form, the CDR3 reads TGTGCCAGCAAGGTGGACAGGTTAGAACTAGCGGGAGGGCGGAATGAGCAGTTCTTC. This codes for CASKVDRLELAGGRNEQFF.

The genes are TRBV13 and TRBJ2-1; 15 bases line up with TRBD2. Trimming took 1 base from V and 15 from J; bases not matched to a gene: 7. The CDR3 consists of 15 residues. Germline values: CDR1 PRHDT, CDR2 FYEKMQ (reference sequence). As DNA, the CDR3 is TGTGCCAGCAGCTTAGCCGGACTAGCGGGAGGGCCTTTGTTCTTC. As protein: CASSLAGLAGGPLFF.

The J gene is TRBJ1-1, the V gene TRBV2; TRBD1 aligns across 8 bases. The V and J ends lost 6 bases and 4 bases, in that order; junction bases with no gene match: 7. This CDR3 is 14 amino acids long. Germline values: CDR1 SNHLY, CDR2 FYNNEI. The CDR3 nucleotides read TGTGCCAGCAGGACGGGGACAGGTGTCACTGAAGCTTTCTTT. This sequence encodes CASRTGTGVTEAFF.

This clone was recorded a few times. The rearrangement links TRBV4-1 to TRBJ1-1, with a possible D match to TRBD1 (6 bases). The CDR3 loop spans 14 amino acids. Trimming removed 1 base from V and 6 bases from J, with 12 bases in between. Germline lookup yields CDR1 MGHRA and CDR2 YSYEKL. CDR3 sequence reads: CASSQATGTSEAFF. CDR3 nucleotides: TGCGCCAGCAGCCAAGCGACCGGGACATCTGAAGCTTTCTTT.

This chain links TRBV19 with TRBJ1-1, with D tentatively TRBD1 (5 bases). The germline V gene has CDR1 LNHDA and CDR2 SQIVND (reference sequence). The CDR3 spans 14 residues. V dropped 3 bases and J dropped 0 bases, with 8 bases sitting between them. The CDR3 spells CASSMGGVNTEAFF. The CDR3 nucleotides read TGTGCCAGTAGTATGGGGGGGGTGAACACTGAAGCTTTCTTT. Combining the CDR3 with reference TRBV19 and TRBJ1-1 gives the whole variable domain DGGITQSPKYLFRKEGQNVTLSCEQNLNHDAMYWYRQDPGQGLRLIYYSQIVNDFQKGDIAEGYSVSREKKESFPLTVTSAQKNPTAFYLCASSMGGVNTEAFFGQGTRLTVV.

The chain uses TRBV21-1 and TRBJ2-1; the table's D call TRBD2 went unverified against the DNA. TRBV21-1 is shown as a pseudogene. The CDR3 is 13 residues long. The DNA for the CDR3 is TGTGCCAGCAGCAAAGATCTTGGGCGGGGGCAGTTCTTC. It codes for CASSKDLGRGQFF.

This chain links TRBV4-3 with TRBJ2-2, with 11 bases identical to TRBD2. Germline lookup yields CDR1 LGHNA and CDR2 YSLEER. The V and J ends lost 0 bases and 6 bases, in that order; junction bases with no gene match: 9. This CDR3 spans 18 amino acids. The CDR3 nucleotides read TGCGCCAGCAGCCAAGATTATCAGGCTAGCGGGAGGCCCGGGGAGCTGTTTTTT. It codes for CASSQDYQASGRPGELFF.

The chain uses TRBV6-1 and TRBJ1-2, with 8 bases lining up with TRBD1. CDR3 length: 15 residues. The V and J ends lost 5 bases and 3 bases, in that order; junction bases with no gene match: 8. The V gene's germline CDR1 is MNHNS and CDR2 SASEGT. The CDR3 spells CASSSWTGLHYGYTF. DNA for the CDR3: TGTGCCAGCAGTAGTTGGACAGGGTTGCACTATGGCTACACCTTC.

The V gene is TRBV5-1, the J gene TRBJ2-3; tentatively, D is TRBD2 (5 bases). The CDR3 totals 13 residues. CDR1 and CDR2 (germline): SGHRS, YFSETQ. The V end lost 2 bases, the J end lost 2 bases, and 6 bases lay between the germline ends. The CDR3 region has the DNA TGCGCCAGCAGCTTCGGGGACACAGATACGCAGTATTTT. It yields the protein CASSFGDTDTQYF. The entire variable domain, with the rest obtained from reference TRBV5-1 and TRBJ2-3, is as follows: KAGVTQTPRYLIKTRGQQVTLSCSPISGHRSVSWYQQTPGQGLQFLFEYFSETQRNKGNFPGRFSGRQFSNSRSEMNVSTLELGDSALYLCASSFGDTDTQYFGPGTRLTVL.

This clone was observed once. This rearrangement joins TRBV7-9 to TRBJ2-2; 13 bases are a match to TRBD2. CDR1 and CDR2 (germline): SEHNR, FQNEAQ (reference sequence). The CDR3 is made up of 15 amino acids. Trimming removed 7 bases from V and 6 bases from J; junction bases left unmatched: 5. CDR3 sequence (DNA): TGTGCCAGCAACGGACTAGCGGGAGTTGCCGGGGAGCTGTTTTTT. Translating gives CASNGLAGVAGELFF.

This clone was detected a few times. The J gene is TRBJ2-5, the V gene TRBV21-1; TRBD2 is taken as the D call from the table, unchecked against the DNA. TRBV21-1 counts as a pseudogene. This CDR3 region has 17 residues. For the CDR3, the DNA is TGTGCCAGCAGCAGACCGGGACTAGCTTCGTACGGGGAGACCCAGTACTTC. This sequence encodes CASSRPGLASYGETQYF.

This clone has just a few counts. This chain joins TRBV19 and TRBJ1-1; D is perhaps TRBD1 (5 bases). The germline V gene encodes CDR1 LNHDA and CDR2 SQIVND (reference sequence). The CDR3 totals 13 residues. Trimming cost V 3 bases and J 4 bases, with 9 bases left between them. The CDR3 loop is CASSMGPGTEAFF. CDR3 in DNA: TGTGCCAGTAGTATGGGGCCGGGCACTGAAGCTTTCTTT.

The chain employs TRBV7-8 and TRBJ1-3; D gene uncertain. Trimming left V 0 bases short and J 4 bases short, with 10 bases between. The CDR3 consists of 15 residues. CDR1 is SGHVS and CDR2 is FQNEAQ in the germline V gene. The CDR3 coding sequence is TGTGCCAGCAGCTTAGCCGGCGGGATAGGAAACACCATATATTTT. Amino acid sequence: CASSLAGGIGNTIYF.

This clone has only a few counts. The V call is TRBV28, the J call TRBJ1-1; TRBD1 is a possible D gene (5 bases). The germline gives CDR1 MDHEN, CDR2 SYDVKM. The CDR3 is made up of 15 amino acids. The ends were cut back, 8 bases at V and 3 bases at J, with 19 bases in the middle. CDR3 region: CASALGPGGDTEAFF. CDR3 in DNA: TGTGCCAGCGCTCTGGGTCCGGGGGGGGACACTGAAGCTTTCTTT.

Comments on this clone: Other DNA sequences of this sample code for an identical CDR3. V gene TRBV28 combines with J gene TRBJ2-3; 14 bases fit TRBD2. CDR1 and CDR2 from the germline V gene are MDHEN and SYDVKM. J gave up 4 bases and V 5 bases, and 5 bases lay outside the gene matches. The CDR3 is 16 amino acids. CDR3 DNA sequence: TGTGCCAGCAGTCCGAGACTAGCGGGAGGGGCAGATACGCAGTATTTT. Translation gives CASSPRLAGGADTQYF.

The V gene is TRBV2, the J gene TRBJ2-2; 11 nucleotides match TRBD2. Germline lookup yields CDR1 SNHLY and CDR2 FYNNEI. The CDR3 extends over 15 amino acids. J lost 5 bases, V lost 8 bases, and 7 bases had no gene match. CDR3 bases: TGTGCCAGCCGGCTAGCGGGAGGTCGGACCGGGGAGCTGTTTTTT. Translated, it gives CASRLAGGRTGELFF.

This chain links TRBV4-1 with TRBJ2-3, with D hard to call. CDR1 and CDR2 (germline): MGHRA, YSYEKL. The CDR3 is 14 amino acids. Trimming shortened V by 2 bases and J by 0 bases, and 6 bases separated the two germline ends. In DNA, the CDR3 is TGCGCCAGCAGCCAAACAGTGAGCACAGATACGCAGTATTTT. Its protein product is CASSQTVSTDTQYF.

CDR3 nucleotide sequence: TGTGCCAGCAGCTTGGTCGGGAGCTCCTACAATGAGCAGTTCTTC. Translated: CASSLVGSSYNEQFF. This chain connects TRBV5-6 to TRBJ2-1; possible D gene TRBD2, 6 bases. The germline CDR1 and CDR2 sequences are SGHDT and YYEEEE. The CDR3 has 15 amino acids. The V end was cut by 0 bases, the J end by 0 bases, with 7 bases between.

V is TRBV4-1 and J is TRBJ1-5; D may be TRBD1 (5 bases). The CDR3 runs to 16 residues. The V gene's germline CDR1 is MGHRA and CDR2 YSYEKL. Trimming cost V 3 bases and J 0 bases, with 12 bases left between them. CDR3 in amino acids: CASSQGQGNSNQPQHF. The CDR3 nucleotides are TGCGCCAGCAGCCAGGGCCAGGGAAATAGCAATCAGCCCCAGCATTTT.

The rearrangement links TRBV28 to TRBJ1-4; 10 bases agree with TRBD1. CDR1 MDHEN and CDR2 SYDVKM come from the germline V gene. V trimming: 4 bases; J trimming: 0 bases; junction bases outside the gene matches: 5. This CDR3 comprises 17 residues. The CDR3 reads CASSSLTGGTTNEKLFF. The CDR3 region has the DNA TGTGCCAGCAGTTCCTTGACAGGGGGCACAACTAATGAAAAACTGTTTTTT.

J is TRBJ1-2 and V is TRBV7-9; 8 bases line up with TRBD1. Germline assignment: CDR1 SEHNR and CDR2 FQNEAQ (reference sequence). CDR3 length equals 15 residues. V was pared by 1 base and J by 8 bases, with 9 bases of the junction left unmatched. The CDR3 protein is CASSLERQGAFGYTF. Written as DNA, the CDR3 is TGTGCCAGCAGCTTAGAACGCCAGGGGGCGTTCGGCTACACCTTC.

This clone was counted a few times. The chain uses TRBV6-5 and TRBJ1-4, with unresolved D. There are 15 residues in the CDR3. The germline CDR1 and CDR2 sequences are MNHEY and SVGAGI. V shed 5 bases and J shed 8 bases, with 18 bases lying between them. DNA for the CDR3: TGTGCCAGCAGTACCCTCCGAGGGTTGAGGGAAAAACTGTTTTTT. This sequence encodes CASSTLRGLREKLFF.

The chain uses TRBV7-2 and TRBJ1-4, with no clear D. With 1 base removed from V and 6 bases from J, the gap between germline ends came to 6 bases. The germline gives CDR1 SGHTA, CDR2 FQGNSA. The CDR3 is made up of 13 amino acids. The CDR3 region is CASSLVEDEKLFF. In DNA form, the CDR3 reads TGTGCCAGCAGCTTAGTTGAGGATGAAAAACTGTTTTTT. Together with reference TRBV7-2 and TRBJ1-4, the CDR3 gives the full variable domain: GAGVSQSPSNKVTEKGKDVELRCDPISGHTALYWYRQSLGQGLEFLIYFQGNSAPDKSGLPSDRFSAERTGGSVSTLTIQRTQQEDSAVYLCASSLVEDEKLFFGSGTQLSVL.